This TCR beta chain is from a study of T cell responses to AZD1222 COVID-19 vaccine. As to this clone: The target antigen is unknown.

General study results and limits: In a largely white British group with more females than males, clonal diversity was possibly underestimated. Two AZD1222 administrations were followed by greater Spike-specific TCR breadth and depth. Vaccine-associated CD4 TCRs spanned spike, dominant at 160-218 and 743-854.

The germline V gene encodes CDR1 LGHDT and CDR2 YNNKEL (reference sequence). Trimming stripped 1 base from V and 4 bases from J, with 8 bases between. The CDR3 is 13 amino acids. Only in-frame clones appear in the TCRdb table, and some are missing; sequencing was by immunoSEQ multiplex PCR. The sample includes about 140,000 clones, just under 95% of them seen just once. Sequencing used peripheral blood, obtained 28 days after the second AZD1222 dose. The chain has TRBV3-1 (or the pseudogene TRBV3-2) and TRBJ2-7; D unclear. This receptor was taken from an adult who received the AZD1222 COVID-19 vaccine. The DNA of the CDR3 is TGTGCCAGCAGCCAAGTTCCGGGTTACGAGCAGTACTTC. Residues: CASSQVPGYEQYF.